This is a list of T cell receptor beta chains from one sample in a study of regulatory and conventional T cells in RAG deficiency. Profiled with immunoSEQ multiplex PCR; TCRdb holds only in-frame clones, not every one. The sample includes 29,000 or so clones, around 96% of them seen just once. Separately, the same data were catalogued under a study of regulatory T cells.

The sample comprised CD25- CD4+ T cells sorted from blood. These receptors all stem from a human donor in good health. CDR3s include the opening cysteine and the closing phenylalanine or tryptophan. D genes are given only for firm matches. Expanded clones get a size class; other rows say once, few or many, or leave the size out.

abundance: -
v_gene: TRBV10-2
d_gene: -
j_gene: TRBJ1-5
CDR3nt: TGCGCCAGCAGTGAGTCGAACAGGATTGACGGTCAGCCCCAGCATTTT
CDR3aa: CASSESNRIDGQPQHF

abundance: -
v_gene: TRBV5-4
d_gene: TRBD1
j_gene: TRBJ1-5
CDR3nt: TGTGCCAGCAGCTTCGGGTCGGGGACAGGGGTGGATCAGCCCCAGCATTTT
CDR3aa: CASSFGSGTGVDQPQHF

abundance: -
v_gene: TRBV5-5
d_gene: TRBD1
j_gene: TRBJ1-3
CDR3nt: TGTGCCAGCAGCTTGGGACAGGGAGGAAACACCATATATTTT
CDR3aa: CASSLGQGGNTIYF

abundance: -
v_gene: TRBV28
d_gene: TRBD1
j_gene: TRBJ2-7
CDR3nt: TGTGCCAGCAGCGCGACCGGGACAGGTAACTACGAGCAGTACTTC
CDR3aa: CASSATGTGNYEQYF

abundance: -
v_gene: TRBV18
d_gene: -
j_gene: TRBJ1-4
CDR3nt: TGTGCCAGCTCACTCGCAACTAATGAAAAACTGTTTTTT
CDR3aa: CASSLATNEKLFF

abundance: -
v_gene: TRBV6-1
d_gene: -
j_gene: TRBJ1-5
CDR3nt: TGTGCCAGCACCCCCTCGGGGGGAAATCAGCCCCAGCATTTT
CDR3aa: CASTPSGGNQPQHF

abundance: -
v_gene: TRBV6-5
d_gene: TRBD1
j_gene: TRBJ1-2
CDR3nt: TGTGCCAGCAGTGGTTGGGGACAGGTCAACTATGGCTACACCTTC
CDR3aa: CASSGWGQVNYGYTF

abundance: -
v_gene: TRBV7-2
d_gene: -
j_gene: TRBJ1-2
CDR3nt: TGTGCCAGCAGCTTAGTTTTGGGGCTCGGCTATGGCTACACCTTC
CDR3aa: CASSLVLGLGYGYTF

abundance: -
v_gene: TRBV5-1
d_gene: -
j_gene: TRBJ2-7
CDR3nt: TGCGCCAGCAGCCCGGGGGACAGACAAGACCCTGAGCAGTACTTC
CDR3aa: CASSPGDRQDPEQYF

abundance: -
v_gene: TRBV5-1
d_gene: TRBD2
j_gene: TRBJ2-1
CDR3nt: TGCGCCAGCACCAACGGGGGGGGGATCACCTACAATGAGCAGTTCTTC
CDR3aa: CASTNGGGITYNEQFF

abundance: -
v_gene: TRBV11-2
d_gene: TRBD1
j_gene: TRBJ2-2
CDR3nt: TGTGCCAGCAGCTCCAGGTGGGACAGGGTTGTAACCGGGGAGCTGTTTTTT
CDR3aa: CASSSRWDRVVTGELFF

abundance: -
v_gene: TRBV6-5
d_gene: -
j_gene: TRBJ1-4
CDR3nt: TGTGCCAGCAGTTACGATCGCGGGGTTGAAAAACTGTTTTTT
CDR3aa: CASSYDRGVEKLFF

abundance: -
v_gene: TRBV19
d_gene: TRBD1
j_gene: TRBJ1-2
CDR3nt: TGTGCCAGTAGTATCGGACAGGGGAACTATGGCTACACCTTC
CDR3aa: CASSIGQGNYGYTF

abundance: once
v_gene: TRBV19
d_gene: TRBD2
j_gene: TRBJ2-1
CDR3nt: TGTGCCAGTAGGCGAGACCCACGACTAGCCGGATACAATGAGCAGTTCTTC
CDR3aa: CASRRDPRLAGYNEQFF

abundance: -
v_gene: TRBV19
d_gene: -
j_gene: TRBJ2-5
CDR3nt: TGTGCCAGTAGCGACAGGAGCCAAGAGACCCAGTACTTC
CDR3aa: CASSDRSQETQYF

abundance: once
v_gene: TRBV2
d_gene: -
j_gene: TRBJ1-6
CDR3nt: TGTGCCAGCAACCCTCGGGTCCAGGGGCTTGAGTATAATTCCCCCCTCCACTTT
CDR3aa: CASNPRVQGLEYNSPLHF

abundance: -
v_gene: TRBV5-4
d_gene: TRBD2
j_gene: TRBJ2-1
CDR3nt: TGTGCCAGCAGCCCAAGGACTAGCGGGGGGGCCAATGAGCAGTTCTTC
CDR3aa: CASSPRTSGGANEQFF

abundance: -
v_gene: TRBV2
d_gene: TRBD1
j_gene: TRBJ2-3
CDR3nt: TGTGCCAGCAGCCGAGCCGGCGGACAGGGGGGGTGGGTCACGCAGTATTTT
CDR3aa: CASSRAGGQGGWVTQYF

abundance: -
v_gene: TRBV28
d_gene: TRBD1
j_gene: TRBJ2-7
CDR3nt: TGTGCCAGCAGTCCTCCGGGACAGGGGACCTTCTCCTACGAGCAGTACTTC
CDR3aa: CASSPPGQGTFSYEQYF

abundance: few
v_gene: TRBV10-3
d_gene: TRBD2
j_gene: TRBJ2-3
CDR3nt: TGTGCCATCAGTGACCTAGCGGGGGGGAGCACAGATACGCAGTATTTT
CDR3aa: CAISDLAGGSTDTQYF

abundance: -
v_gene: TRBV9
d_gene: -
j_gene: TRBJ2-3
CDR3nt: TGTGCCAGCAGCGCCATACCGGGTCTTACAGATACGCAGTATTTT
CDR3aa: CASSAIPGLTDTQYF

abundance: -
v_gene: TRBV4-1
d_gene: TRBD2
j_gene: TRBJ2-1
CDR3nt: TGCGCCAGCAGCCAAGGGACTAGCGGATACAATGAGCAGTTCTTC
CDR3aa: CASSQGTSGYNEQFF

abundance: -
v_gene: TRBV15
d_gene: -
j_gene: TRBJ1-6
CDR3nt: TGTGCCACCAGCAGAGATAAGTCGGTTCCCCTCCACTTT
CDR3aa: CATSRDKSVPLHF

abundance: -
v_gene: TRBV19
d_gene: -
j_gene: TRBJ1-2
CDR3nt: TGTGCCAGTAGTATTTCTGAGGACTATGGCTACACCTTC
CDR3aa: CASSISEDYGYTF

abundance: -
v_gene: TRBV19
d_gene: -
j_gene: TRBJ1-6
CDR3nt: TGTGCCAGTAGTAGGAACGGGAGGGCAGCTAATTCACCCCTCCACTTT
CDR3aa: CASSRNGRAANSPLHF

abundance: -
v_gene: TRBV6-5
d_gene: TRBD1
j_gene: TRBJ2-1
CDR3nt: TGTGCCAGCTGGGACAGGGGGCCCTACAATGAGCAGTTCTTC
CDR3aa: CASWDRGPYNEQFF

abundance: -
v_gene: TRBV4-1
d_gene: TRBD1
j_gene: TRBJ1-5
CDR3nt: TGCGCCAGCAACCGACAGGGGGGCAATCAGCCCCAGCATTTT
CDR3aa: CASNRQGGNQPQHF

abundance: -
v_gene: TRBV6-1
d_gene: TRBD1
j_gene: TRBJ1-1
CDR3nt: TGTGCCAGCAGTGGACAGGGGGCGAGAACTGAAGCTTTCTTT
CDR3aa: CASSGQGARTEAFF

abundance: once
v_gene: TRBV7-2
d_gene: TRBD2
j_gene: TRBJ2-5
CDR3nt: TGTGCCAGCAGCGTCCCAACCACCGGGACTAGTCGGACCCAGTACTTC
CDR3aa: CASSVPTTGTSRTQYF

abundance: -
v_gene: TRBV6-1
d_gene: -
j_gene: TRBJ2-1
CDR3nt: TGTGCCAGCAGCAATCAGGGGTGGCATGAGCAGTTCTTC
CDR3aa: CASSNQGWHEQFF

abundance: -
v_gene: TRBV5-5
d_gene: -
j_gene: TRBJ1-5
CDR3nt: TGTGCCAGCAGCCGTGACGGGACACAAGATCAGCCCCAGCATTTT
CDR3aa: CASSRDGTQDQPQHF

abundance: -
v_gene: TRBV9
d_gene: -
j_gene: TRBJ1-2
CDR3nt: TGTGCCAGCAGCGCCCTCAATCAGGGGTTGTATGGCTACACCTTC
CDR3aa: CASSALNQGLYGYTF

abundance: -
v_gene: TRBV4-1
d_gene: TRBD1
j_gene: TRBJ2-1
CDR3nt: TGCGCCAGCAGACCTGGCTCCGGGACAGGGGGAAACAATGAGCAGTTCTTC
CDR3aa: CASRPGSGTGGNNEQFF

abundance: -
v_gene: TRBV28
d_gene: -
j_gene: TRBJ1-2
CDR3nt: TGTGCCAGCAGAGAAAATAGTCGGGGTCGAGGCTACACCTTC
CDR3aa: CASRENSRGRGYTF

abundance: -
v_gene: TRBV28
d_gene: TRBD2
j_gene: TRBJ2-3
CDR3nt: TGTGCCAGCAGTTTGGTGGGTAGCGGGGGGGCTGTGACAGATACGCAGTATTTT
CDR3aa: CASSLVGSGGAVTDTQYF

abundance: -
v_gene: TRBV11-2
d_gene: -
j_gene: TRBJ2-5
CDR3nt: TGTGCCAGCAGCTTAATCGGGAGCCAAGAGACCCAGTACTTC
CDR3aa: CASSLIGSQETQYF

abundance: -
v_gene: TRBV2
d_gene: -
j_gene: TRBJ2-2
CDR3nt: TGTGCCAGCCGGGAGGGGGCGAGGACCGGGGAGCTGTTTTTT
CDR3aa: CASREGARTGELFF

abundance: once
v_gene: TRBV10-1
d_gene: -
j_gene: TRBJ1-5
CDR3nt: TGCGCCAGCAGTGACAGGGAAGGGGATCAGCCCCAGCATTTT
CDR3aa: CASSDREGDQPQHF

abundance: -
v_gene: TRBV5-4
d_gene: -
j_gene: TRBJ2-7
CDR3nt: TGTGCCAGCAGCTCAGACATAGAAACCTACGAGCAGTACTTC
CDR3aa: CASSSDIETYEQYF

abundance: -
v_gene: TRBV5-1
d_gene: -
j_gene: TRBJ1-6
CDR3nt: TGCGCCAGCAGCTTGGGTGGGGCGGGGACACCCCTCCACTTT
CDR3aa: CASSLGGAGTPLHF

abundance: once
v_gene: TRBV2
d_gene: TRBD1
j_gene: TRBJ2-7
CDR3nt: TGTGCCAGCAGTGTGGACAGGGGGGGCGACGAGCAGTACTTC
CDR3aa: CASSVDRGGDEQYF

abundance: once
v_gene: TRBV5-1
d_gene: TRBD1
j_gene: TRBJ2-5
CDR3nt: TGCGCCAGCAGCCAGGGGGACAACGAGGAGACCCAGTACTTC
CDR3aa: CASSQGDNEETQYF

abundance: -
v_gene: TRBV29-1
d_gene: -
j_gene: TRBJ2-5
CDR3nt: TGCAGCGCCGCAGGGGAGACGCCTTTCCAAGAGACCCAGTACTTC
CDR3aa: CSAAGETPFQETQYF

abundance: -
v_gene: TRBV9
d_gene: TRBD1
j_gene: TRBJ2-2
CDR3nt: TGTGCCAGCAGCGCACCAGGACAGGGTCGTTTCGGGGAGCTGTTTTTT
CDR3aa: CASSAPGQGRFGELFF

abundance: -
v_gene: TRBV19
d_gene: -
j_gene: TRBJ1-2
CDR3nt: TGTGCCAGTAGACGACTCGTTGGCGGCTATGGCTACACCTTC
CDR3aa: CASRRLVGGYGYTF

abundance: -
v_gene: TRBV5-1
d_gene: TRBD1
j_gene: TRBJ1-6
CDR3nt: TGCGCCAGCAGCTTGGCCAGAAAGCTCCCGGGACAGGGGGACTATAATTCACCCCTCCACTTT
CDR3aa: CASSLARKLPGQGDYNSPLHF